The entry that follows covers one T cell receptor (beta chain) sequence. The source of the sample is a study of cytomegalovirus exposure and HLA in healthy donors. Germline-derived CDR1 and CDR2 are SGHDT and YYEEEE. The V end was cut by 3 bases, the J end by 8 bases, with 11 bases between. This CDR3 comprises 12 residues. 60 Vbeta and 13 Jbeta primers were used in PCR. Sequencing was performed with immunoSEQ multiplex PCR; in TCRdb, only in-frame clones are kept and a portion is missing. The sample records fewer than 150,000 clones, 15% being singletons. The chain carries TRBV5-6 and TRBJ1-2; no definite D call. This clonotype originated in a woman under 30 in good health and CMV-seronegative. What was sequenced was PBMCs. This CDR3 reads CASSWTGEGYTF. The DNA for the CDR3 is TGTGCCAGCAGCTGGACGGGAGAAGGCTACACCTTC.